These T cell receptor beta chains were read from a single sample in a study of shared clonotypes between healthy human individuals. Assay: immunoSEQ multiplex PCR; the TCRdb copy retains only in-frame clones and omits some. The top ten clones hold approximately 0.4% of a sample with millions of clones, 90% to 95% of them seen once. The sequenced sample was naive CD4+ T cells from PBMCs. Receptors originate from a man aged 18-30 years in good health. Some clones in this sample may be carry-over from other donors' samples. Both conserved end residues are part of each CDR3. The D gene is left open where the match is weak. The size of a clone is reported for some rows only, either as once, few or many, or as a class for expanded clones.

clone_size: -; d_call: -; v_call: TRBV29-1; j_call: TRBJ1-1; cdr3_aa: CSGAGASVEAFF; cdr3_nt: TGCAGCGGAGCAGGGGCCTCCGTTGAAGCTTTCTTT
clone_size: -; d_call: TRBD2; v_call: TRBV7-9; j_call: TRBJ2-3; cdr3_aa: CASSLGTSGSTDTQYF; cdr3_nt: TGTGCCAGCAGCTTAGGCACTAGCGGGAGCACAGATACGCAGTATTTT
clone_size: -; d_call: -; v_call: TRBV28; j_call: TRBJ1-2; cdr3_aa: CASSLGGGHIANYGYTF; cdr3_nt: TGTGCCAGCAGCTTGGGGGGAGGCCATATAGCTAACTATGGCTACACCTTC
clone_size: -; d_call: TRBD1; v_call: TRBV5-1; j_call: TRBJ2-7; cdr3_aa: CASSVLQGAREQYF; cdr3_nt: TGCGCCAGCAGCGTCCTTCAGGGGGCGCGGGAGCAGTACTTC
clone_size: -; d_call: TRBD2; v_call: TRBV7-6; j_call: TRBJ2-7; cdr3_aa: CASSPQQLAGPYEQYF; cdr3_nt: TGTGCCAGCAGCCCCCAGCAACTAGCGGGGCCCTACGAGCAGTACTTC
clone_size: -; d_call: TRBD1; v_call: TRBV5-6; j_call: TRBJ2-7; cdr3_aa: CASSRAGTGATYEQYF; cdr3_nt: TGTGCCAGCAGCCGGGCGGGGACAGGCGCCACCTACGAGCAGTACTTC
clone_size: -; d_call: -; v_call: TRBV6-1; j_call: TRBJ2-3; cdr3_aa: CASSEALGGWRDTQYF; cdr3_nt: TGTGCCAGCAGTGAAGCGCTTGGGGGGTGGAGAGATACGCAGTATTTT
clone_size: few; d_call: TRBD2; v_call: TRBV5-6; j_call: TRBJ2-1; cdr3_aa: CASSLGGRVYNEQFF; cdr3_nt: TGTGCCAGCAGCTTGGGCGGGAGGGTCTACAATGAGCAGTTCTTC
clone_size: once; d_call: -; v_call: TRBV29-1; j_call: TRBJ1-4; cdr3_aa: CSVEEGDEKLFF; cdr3_nt: TGCAGCGTTGAAGAGGGGGATGAAAAACTGTTTTTT
clone_size: -; d_call: -; v_call: TRBV6-6; j_call: TRBJ1-1; cdr3_aa: CASSSGPTEAFF; cdr3_nt: TGTGCCAGCAGCTCGGGACCCACTGAAGCTTTCTTT
clone_size: once; d_call: -; v_call: TRBV7-6; j_call: TRBJ2-7; cdr3_aa: CASSPETASYEQYF; cdr3_nt: TGTGCCAGCAGCCCCGAAACAGCCTCCTACGAGCAGTACTTC
clone_size: -; d_call: -; v_call: TRBV5-1; j_call: TRBJ1-1; cdr3_aa: CASSGRLNTEAFF; cdr3_nt: TGCGCCAGTTCGGGACGGTTGAACACTGAAGCTTTCTTT
clone_size: -; d_call: -; v_call: TRBV5-6; j_call: TRBJ1-2; cdr3_aa: CASSLSHNYGYTF; cdr3_nt: TGTGCCAGCAGCTTGTCCCATAACTATGGCTACACCTTC
clone_size: -; d_call: -; v_call: TRBV5-6; j_call: TRBJ2-7; cdr3_aa: CASSLGGTPYEQYF; cdr3_nt: TGTGCCAGCAGCTTAGGCGGGACTCCTTACGAGCAGTACTTC
clone_size: -; d_call: TRBD2; v_call: TRBV9; j_call: TRBJ2-2; cdr3_aa: CASSVDALGLGSGELFF; cdr3_nt: TGTGCCAGCAGCGTAGACGCTCTGGGACTAGGTTCCGGGGAGCTGTTTTTT